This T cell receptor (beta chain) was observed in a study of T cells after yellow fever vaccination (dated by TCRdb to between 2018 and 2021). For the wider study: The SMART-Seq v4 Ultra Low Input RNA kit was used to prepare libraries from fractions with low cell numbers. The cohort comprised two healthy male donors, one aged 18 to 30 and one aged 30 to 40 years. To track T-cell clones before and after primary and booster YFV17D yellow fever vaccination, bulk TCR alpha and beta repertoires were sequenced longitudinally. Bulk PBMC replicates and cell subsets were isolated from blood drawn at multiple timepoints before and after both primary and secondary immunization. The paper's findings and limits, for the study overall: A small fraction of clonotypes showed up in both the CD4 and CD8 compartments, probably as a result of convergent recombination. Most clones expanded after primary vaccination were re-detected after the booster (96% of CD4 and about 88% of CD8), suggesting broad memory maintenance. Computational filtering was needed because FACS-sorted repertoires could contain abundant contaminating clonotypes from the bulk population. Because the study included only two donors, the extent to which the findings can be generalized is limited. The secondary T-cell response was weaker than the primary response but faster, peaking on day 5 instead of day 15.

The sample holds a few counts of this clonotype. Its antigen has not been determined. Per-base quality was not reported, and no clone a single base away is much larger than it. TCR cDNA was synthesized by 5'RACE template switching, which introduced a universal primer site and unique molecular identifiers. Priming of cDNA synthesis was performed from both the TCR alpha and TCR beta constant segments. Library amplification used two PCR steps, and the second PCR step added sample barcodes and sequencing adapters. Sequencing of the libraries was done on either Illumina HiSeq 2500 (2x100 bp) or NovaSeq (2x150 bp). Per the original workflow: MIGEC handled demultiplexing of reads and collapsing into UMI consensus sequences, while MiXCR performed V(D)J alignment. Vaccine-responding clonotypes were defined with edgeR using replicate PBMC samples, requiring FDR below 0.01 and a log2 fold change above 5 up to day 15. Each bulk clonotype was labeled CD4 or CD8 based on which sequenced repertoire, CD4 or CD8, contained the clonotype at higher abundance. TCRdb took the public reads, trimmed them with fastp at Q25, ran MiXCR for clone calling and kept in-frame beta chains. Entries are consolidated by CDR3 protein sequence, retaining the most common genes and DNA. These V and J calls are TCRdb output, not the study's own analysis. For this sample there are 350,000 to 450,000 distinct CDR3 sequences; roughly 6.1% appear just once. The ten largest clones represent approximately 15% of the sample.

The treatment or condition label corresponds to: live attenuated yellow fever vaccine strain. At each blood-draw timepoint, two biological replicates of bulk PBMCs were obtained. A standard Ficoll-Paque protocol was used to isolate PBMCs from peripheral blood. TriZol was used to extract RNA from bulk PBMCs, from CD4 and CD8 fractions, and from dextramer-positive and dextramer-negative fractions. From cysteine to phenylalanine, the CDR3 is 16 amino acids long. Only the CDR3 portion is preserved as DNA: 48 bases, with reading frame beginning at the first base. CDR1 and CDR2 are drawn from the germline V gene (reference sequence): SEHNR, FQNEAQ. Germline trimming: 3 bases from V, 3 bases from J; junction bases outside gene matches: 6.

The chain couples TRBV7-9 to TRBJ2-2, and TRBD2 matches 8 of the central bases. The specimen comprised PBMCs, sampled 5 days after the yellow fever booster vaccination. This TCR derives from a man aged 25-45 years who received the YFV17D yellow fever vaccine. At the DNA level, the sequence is TGTGCCAGCAGCTTCGGGAGCGGGAGTCACACCGGGGAGCTGTTTTTT. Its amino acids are CASSFGSGSHTGELFF.